Described below is a single TCR beta chain sequence and its context. The target antigen is unknown. This sample was taken from a study of glioma-infiltrating T cells. General study findings and limits: A blood CDR3 motif signature was depleted in highly divergent patients.

The V end was cut by 0 bases, the J end by 3 bases, with 11 bases between. CDR1 is SGHDN, CDR2 FVKESK, per germline. The CDR3 has 15 amino acids. TCR alpha and beta CDR3 regions were amplified from RNA using iRepertoire nested multiplex PCR. Via MiXCR, TCRdb re-called the multiplex PCR reads, giving one row per CDR3 protein. The data contain 400,000 or so distinct CDR3 sequences, approximately 42% of them singletons. Material for sequencing was glioma tissue, nonneoplastic brain tissue, or PBMCs (not recorded which). The genes are TRBV14 and TRBJ1-1, with D tentatively TRBD1 (6 bases). This TCR was recovered from a human donor with low-grade glioma or glioblastoma, undergoing nonglioma brain surgery, or in good health (not recorded which). The CDR3 reads CASSQDGQFYTEAFF. For the CDR3, the DNA is TGTGCCAGCAGCCAAGACGGACAGTTTTACACTGAAGCTTTCTTT.